The 28 T cell receptor beta chains listed next were all sequenced from one sample in a study of long-term antiretroviral therapy in people with HIV. The assay used was immunoSEQ (version v3.0), run at survey level. Measured with immunoSEQ multiplex PCR; TCRdb has only the in-frame clones, and not every one. The table lists around 7,400 clones, 81% of them singletons, with over 11% in the top ten. Source: unsorted PBMCs, taken about 2.5 years before starting antiretroviral therapy. These receptors came from a man aged 40-50 years with HIV.

As regards this clone: This sample includes further DNA sequences coding for the same CDR3. The CDR3 DNA follows: TGTGCCAGCAGCTTAGGGGATCAGCCCCAGCATTTT. Translating gives CASSLGDQPQHF. J is TRBJ1-5 and V is TRBV7-9; D is undetermined. The CDR3 consists of 12 residues. The V end was cut by 1 base, the J end by 5 bases, with 3 bases between. Germline V lookup: CDR1 SEHNR, CDR2 FQNEAQ (reference sequence).

Here the CDR3 reads CASSYSDQGTAFF. DNA of the CDR3: TGTGCCAGCAGTTACTCCGATCAGGGGACGGCTTTCTTT. This chain links TRBV6-5 with TRBJ1-1, with a possible D match to TRBD1 (6 bases). The CDR3 is made up of 13 amino acids. Germline assignment: CDR1 MNHEY and CDR2 SVGAGI. Trimming pared 0 bases from V and 11 bases from J, leaving 13 bases between.

This chain joins TRBV9 and TRBJ2-3; TRBD2 matches 16 bases. V was pared by 5 bases and J by 2 bases, with 11 bases of the junction left unmatched. Germline CDR1 is SGDLS and CDR2 is YYNGEE. The CDR3 totals 19 residues. The CDR3, as DNA: TGTGCCAGCAGTCGTGCTCCGGGACTAGCGGGGGGGCCCACAGATACGCAGTATTTT. Translation: CASSRAPGLAGGPTDTQYF.

The chain links TRBV6-6 to TRBJ1-2, with a tentative D call TRBD1 (5 bases). Germline assignment: CDR1 MNHNY and CDR2 SVGAGI (reference sequence). Trimming took off 6 bases at V and 7 bases at J, with 18 bases between the two ends. This CDR3 comprises 14 residues. The CDR3 nucleotides read TGTGCCAGCAGCCAGGGACTTCTGGCGGGTGGCTACACCTTC. This sequence encodes CASSQGLLAGGYTF.

The chain links TRBV14 to TRBJ1-3; 10 bases align to TRBD1. Trimming cost V 1 base and J 7 bases; bases outside gene matches: 4. The CDR3 contains 15 residues. Germline CDR1 is SGHDN and CDR2 is FVKESK. CDR3 DNA: TGTGCCAGCAGCCAAGTTGACAGGGGGCGGAACACCATATATTTT. Amino acid sequence: CASSQVDRGRNTIYF. Variable domain in full (rest from reference TRBV14 and TRBJ1-3): EAGVTQFPSHSVIEKGQTVTLRCDPISGHDNLYWYRRVMGKEIKFLLHFVKESKQDESGMPNNRFLAERTGGTYSTLKVQPAELEDSGVYFCASSQVDRGRNTIYFGEGSWLTVV.

Here the CDR3 DNA reads TGTGCCAGCTCGGACGGGACTAGCGGGGGGGCCAAAAACATTCAGTACTTC. Translation: CASSDGTSGGAKNIQYF. The chain has TRBV18 and TRBJ2-4; 15 nucleotides agree with TRBD2. The V segment lost 6 bases and the J segment 1 base; nucleotides outside the gene matches: 4. The V gene's germline CDR1 is KGHSH and CDR2 LQKENI. The CDR3 consists of 17 residues.

This chain joins TRBV11-2 and TRBJ1-6; D is uncertain. Trimming shortened V by 1 base and J by 8 bases, and 6 bases separated the two germline ends. The CDR3 extends over 13 amino acids. The germline V gene encodes CDR1 SGHAT and CDR2 FQNNGV. CDR3 region: CASSLVQDSPLHF. CDR3 coding DNA: TGTGCCAGCAGCTTAGTTCAGGATTCACCCCTCCACTTT.

The chain has TRBV4-3 and TRBJ2-1; D may be TRBD2 (5 bases). V lost 1 base and J 4 bases, leaving 11 bases between the germline ends. The length of the CDR3 is 15 residues. Germline V gene sequence: CDR1 LGHNA, CDR2 YSLEER. Here the CDR3 DNA reads TGCGCCAGCAGCCAAGGGGAGATAGCTTACAATGAGCAGTTCTTC. Protein sequence: CASSQGEIAYNEQFF.

V gene TRBV19 combines with J gene TRBJ1-6; D perhaps matches TRBD1 (6 bases). The CDR3 has 16 residues. The germline gives CDR1 LNHDA, CDR2 SQIVND (reference sequence). V was pared by 6 bases and J by 9 bases, with 21 bases between. The CDR3 sequence: CASSPGAQVGTSPLHF. CDR3 nucleotides: TGTGCCAGTAGCCCGGGGGCGCAGGTCGGGACTTCACCCCTCCACTTT.

V is TRBV19 and J is TRBJ2-7; 9 bases align to TRBD2. CDR3 length equals 14 residues. J gave up 0 bases and V 8 bases, and 5 bases lay outside the gene matches. Looked up from germline, CDR1 is LNHDA and CDR2 is SQIVND (reference sequence). The chain's CDR3 is CASGAGGSSYEQYF. The CDR3 DNA reads as TGTGCCAGTGGCGCGGGGGGGAGCTCCTACGAGCAGTACTTC.

This rearrangement joins TRBV4-1 to TRBJ2-1; TRBD1 aligns across 9 bases. This CDR3 is 15 amino acids long. V lost 2 bases and J lost 4; bases outside the gene matches: 3. CDR1 is MGHRA and CDR2 is YSYEKL in the germline V gene. The CDR3 DNA reads as TGCGCCAGCAGCCAAAGACAGGGGGGTTACAATGAGCAGTTCTTC. This gives the protein CASSQRQGGYNEQFF.

The chain is built from TRBV7-7 and TRBJ2-7; TRBD2 aligns across 8 bases. The germline gives CDR1 SSHAT, CDR2 FNYEAQ (reference sequence). V gave up 2 bases and J gave up 3 bases; unmatched junction bases: 0. The CDR3 extends over 13 amino acids. This CDR3 is CASSLSGGYEQYF. CDR3 nucleotide sequence: TGTGCCAGCAGCTTAAGCGGGGGCTACGAGCAGTACTTC.

This clone has just a few counts. The chain recombines TRBV12-5 with TRBJ1-2; TRBD1 might be the D (5 bases). The CDR3 length is 12 residues. V lost 0 bases, J lost 8 bases, and 7 bases lay in between. Germline CDR1 LGHNT, CDR2 FRNRAP. This chain's CDR3 is CASGLVTGGYTF. The CDR3 bases are TGTGCTAGTGGTTTGGTCACAGGCGGCTACACCTTC.

This chain uses TRBV7-5 with TRBJ1-1. TRBV7-5 is shown as a pseudogene. The CDR3 totals 13 residues. CDR3 sequence: CVRSLVSAVEAFF. The DNA for the CDR3 is TGTGTCAGAAGCTTAGTATCGGCGGTTGAAGCTTTCTTT.

The CDR3 bases are TGTGCCAGCAGCTTGGGGACAGGCAAAATGAACACTGAAGCTTTCTTT. It is translated as CASSLGTGKMNTEAFF. This sequence joins TRBV7-8 and TRBJ1-1; 8 positions agree with TRBD1. The V segment lost 3 bases and the J segment 0 bases; nucleotides outside the gene matches: 6. CDR1 is SGHVS and CDR2 is FQNEAQ in the germline V gene. This CDR3 has 16 amino acids.

The CDR3 DNA sequence: TGTGCCTGGAGTGTGATGAATGAAAAACTGTTTTTT. It specifies CAWSVMNEKLFF. V gene TRBV30 combines with J gene TRBJ1-4; no firm D call. The CDR3 runs to 12 residues. Trimming took off 0 bases at V and 5 bases at J, with 4 bases between the two ends. CDR1 and CDR2 (germline): GTSNPN, SVGIG (reference sequence).

The table lists this clone with a few counts. The V call is TRBV4-2, the J call TRBJ2-7, with a tentative D call TRBD1 (6 bases). The CDR3 extends over 17 amino acids. With 0 bases removed from V and 0 bases from J, the gap between germline ends came to 15 bases. Germline loops: CDR1 LGHNA, CDR2 YNFKEQ. The CDR3 loop is CASSQEVGAALSYEQYF. As DNA, the CDR3 is TGTGCCAGCAGCCAAGAAGTGGGGGCGGCTCTCTCCTACGAGCAGTACTTC.

The chain combines TRBV11-2 with TRBJ2-6; D is unclear. CDR3 size: 16 residues. Trimming pared 1 base from V and 0 bases from J, leaving 7 bases between. The germline gives CDR1 SGHAT, CDR2 FQNNGV. CDR3 sequence reads: CASSLVPGSGANVLTF. CDR3 nucleotides: TGTGCCAGCAGCTTAGTACCTGGCTCTGGGGCCAACGTCCTGACTTTC.

The genes are TRBV19 and TRBJ1-5, with no clear D. This CDR3 is built from 13 residues. Trimming stripped 3 bases from V and 5 bases from J, with 8 bases between. Germline CDR1 LNHDA, CDR2 SQIVND (reference sequence). The CDR3: CASSIYRYQPQHF. The CDR3 DNA reads as TGTGCCAGTAGTATTTACCGATATCAGCCCCAGCATTTT.

The CDR3 DNA sequence: TGTGCCAGCAGCGGAGCCGGACAGGACGTCTATGGCTACACCTTC. Its translation: CASSGAGQDVYGYTF. The chain carries TRBV2 and TRBJ1-2; 7 nucleotides agree with TRBD1. Per germline, CDR1 SNHLY and CDR2 FYNNEI. This CDR3 spans 15 amino acids. After removal of 6 bases from V and 4 bases from J, the junction contained 11 bases not matched to a gene.

The chain recombines TRBV10-3 with TRBJ1-6; D gene unclear. CDR3 length: 17 amino acids. V was cut by 2 bases and J by 0 bases, with 11 bases left in between. The germline CDR1 and CDR2 sequences are ENHRY and SYGVKD. For the CDR3, the DNA is TGTGCCATCAGTGAGGACGGGCTGAGCTCCTATAATTCACCCCTCCACTTT. It codes for CAISEDGLSSYNSPLHF.

V gene TRBV7-2 combines with J gene TRBJ1-5; D may be TRBD1 (5 bases). The germline CDR1 and CDR2 sequences are SGHTA and FQGNSA. The V gene lost 1 base and the J gene lost 0 bases, with 7 bases spanning the gap. The CDR3 has 15 residues. As DNA, the CDR3 is TGTGCCAGCAGCTTAGGGGGGTATAGCAATCAGCCCCAGCATTTT. As protein: CASSLGGYSNQPQHF.

This clone was found once. This rearrangement joins TRBV19 to TRBJ1-5; 7 nucleotides agree with TRBD1. V lost 3 bases and J lost 3; bases outside the gene matches: 8. The germline gives CDR1 LNHDA, CDR2 SQIVND (reference sequence). This CDR3 region has 16 residues. As DNA, the CDR3 is TGTGCCAGTAGTATGAGGGGGGGGACAGTCAATCAGCCCCAGCATTTT. Translation gives CASSMRGGTVNQPQHF.

The chain combines TRBV7-2 with TRBJ2-2, with TRBD2 matching over 7 bases. Germline V CDR1 and CDR2: SGHTA, FQGNSA. The CDR3 contains 16 residues. The junction had 6 bases not matched to a gene; V was cut back by 2 bases and J by 3 bases. The CDR3, as DNA: TGTGCCAGCAGCTTATTCCCCCGGGGGGACACCGGGGAGCTGTTTTTT. It is translated as CASSLFPRGDTGELFF.

The chain recombines TRBV27 with TRBJ2-3; possibly TRBD1 or TRBD2 for D (5 bases each). The CDR3 totals 14 residues. Per germline, CDR1 MNHEY and CDR2 SMNVEV (reference sequence). With 5 bases removed from V and 4 bases from J, the gap between germline ends came to 13 bases. DNA for the CDR3: TGTGCCAGCAGTCCCGTTCTGGGGGCAGATACGCAGTATTTT. Translating gives CASSPVLGADTQYF.

V usage is TRBV18 and J usage is TRBJ2-7; D might be TRBD1 (5 bases). CDR1 is KGHSH and CDR2 is LQKENI in the germline V gene. With 2 bases removed from V and 3 bases from J, the gap between germline ends came to 8 bases. The CDR3 extends over 13 amino acids. Here the CDR3 DNA reads TGTGCCAGCTCACCAGGGGCGGACTACGAGCAGTACTTC. Protein: CASSPGADYEQYF.

The chain links TRBV4-3 to TRBJ2-7, with D possibly TRBD1 on 6 matching bases. Trimming shortened V by 2 bases and J by 5 bases, and 16 bases separated the two germline ends. The CDR3 is 15 residues long. Germline lookup yields CDR1 LGHNA and CDR2 YSLEER. The CDR3 coding sequence is TGCGCCAGCAGCCAACTACGTGCAGGGGTCGACGAGCAGTACTTC. Translating gives CASSQLRAGVDEQYF.

This chain uses TRBV27 with TRBJ2-7; a weak D match, TRBD1 (8 bases). The CDR3 has 18 residues. Germline CDR1 is MNHEY and CDR2 is SMNVEV (reference sequence). Trimming cost V 2 bases and J 2 bases, with 22 bases left between them. In DNA, the CDR3 is TGTGCCAGCAGTTTAAAATCCCCTCAACAGGGGGGGGCCTACGAGCAGTACTTC. This codes for CASSLKSPQQGGAYEQYF.